The 9 T cell receptor beta chains presented below share a single source sample, sequenced in a study of CD4 T cells in relation to SARS-CoV-2 and coronaviruses. Measured with immunoSEQ multiplex PCR; TCRdb has only the in-frame clones, and not every one. The data show some 42,000 clones, 70% to 90% seen once. The sequenced sample was memory CD4+ T cells from PBMCs. These receptors all stem from an adult with COVID-19.

The chain employs TRBV5-1 and TRBJ1-3; perhaps TRBD1 as D (5 bases). CDR3 length: 16 amino acids. The germline V gene encodes CDR1 SGHRS and CDR2 YFSETQ. V was clipped by 2 bases and J by 0 bases, with 12 bases between them. DNA for the CDR3: TGCGCCAGCAGCTTCGGGGGAAGCCCCTCTGGAAACACCATATATTTT. Encoded protein: CASSFGGSPSGNTIYF. The whole variable domain, remainder taken from reference TRBV5-1 and TRBJ1-3, is KAGVTQTPRYLIKTRGQQVTLSCSPISGHRSVSWYQQTPGQGLQFLFEYFSETQRNKGNFPGRFSGRQFSNSRSEMNVSTLELGDSALYLCASSFGGSPSGNTIYFGEGSWLTVV.

The chain is built from TRBV6-5 and TRBJ1-1, with 9 positions matching TRBD1. V shed 7 bases and J 0 bases; nucleotides not matched to a gene: 6. In germline, CDR1 is MNHEY, CDR2 SVGAGI. The CDR3 runs to 15 residues. The CDR3 region has the DNA TGTGCCAGCAATCGACAGGGGGTTATGAACACTGAAGCTTTCTTT. This translates into CASNRQGVMNTEAFF.

Only one count was recorded for this clone. The rearrangement joins TRBV12-3 or TRBV12-4 to TRBJ1-4, with D unclear. The CDR3 length is 13 residues. V lost 6 bases and J lost 8, with 13 bases in between. CDR3 amino acids: CASSRVRSEKLFF. The CDR3 DNA follows: TGTGCCAGCAGCCGCGTCCGATCCGAAAAACTGTTTTTT.

V gene TRBV3-1 (or the pseudogene TRBV3-2) combines with J gene TRBJ1-2; D unclear. There are 13 residues in the CDR3. The germline V and J ends were trimmed by 1 base and 6 bases, with 9 bases remaining between them. The germline gives CDR1 LGHDT, CDR2 YNNKEL (reference sequence). Here the CDR3 DNA reads TGTGCCAGCAGCCAAGTGACGGTGAATGGCTACACCTTC. Translating gives CASSQVTVNGYTF.

This chain joins TRBV27 and TRBJ1-4, with TRBD1 as a possible D gene (5 bases). The CDR3 length is 12 residues. V was clipped by 6 bases and J by 8 bases, with 10 bases between them. The V gene's germline CDR1 is MNHEY and CDR2 SMNVEV (reference sequence). The CDR3 sequence is CASRPGLEKLFF. For the CDR3, the DNA is TGTGCCAGCAGGCCAGGGTTGGAAAAACTGTTTTTT.

The CDR3 region is CRPSQGQFNEQFF. CDR3 DNA sequence: TGCAGACCTAGTCAGGGGCAGTTCAATGAGCAGTTCTTC. The chain has TRBV20-1 and TRBJ2-1; D possibly corresponds to TRBD1 (6 bases). CDR1 is DFQATT, CDR2 SNEGSKA, per germline (reference sequence). The CDR3 covers 13 residues.

The chain has TRBV5-6 and TRBJ2-3; D is ambiguous. V gave up 4 bases and J gave up 8 bases, with 11 bases separating them. Germline loops: CDR1 SGHDT, CDR2 YYEEEE. The CDR3 has 12 residues. The CDR3 nucleotides are TGTGCCAGCAGCCTCCTTAGATCTACGCAGTATTTT. Its translation is CASSLLRSTQYF.

V usage is TRBV30 and J usage is TRBJ1-5; tentatively, D is TRBD1 (5 bases). V lost 5 bases and J lost 1, with 9 bases in between. This CDR3 is built from 13 residues. Germline V lookup: CDR1 GTSNPN, CDR2 SVGIG (reference sequence). CDR3: CAWGGGSNQPQHF. The CDR3 nucleotides read TGTGCCTGGGGGGGTGGGAGCAATCAGCCCCAGCATTTT.

The J gene is TRBJ1-5, the V gene TRBV5-6, with no clear D. V gave up 1 base and J gave up 3 bases, with 5 bases separating them. The CDR3 consists of 13 residues. CDR1 is SGHDT, CDR2 YYEEEE, per germline. CDR3 residues: CASSLTYNQPQHF. The CDR3 coding sequence is TGTGCCAGCAGCTTGACATACAATCAGCCCCAGCATTTT. Supplemented by reference TRBV5-6 and TRBJ1-5, the full variable domain reads DAGVTQSPTHLIKTRGQQVTLRCSPKSGHDTVSWYQQALGQGPQFIFQYYEEEERQRGNFPDRFSGHQFPNYSSELNVNALLLGDSALYLCASSLTYNQPQHFGDGTRLSIL.